The next 9 T cell receptor beta chains were all read from a single sample in a study of neurological immune-mediated disorders. Using its own MiXCR run on the 5' RACE reads, TCRdb lists one record per CDR3 protein. The sample records 60,000 to 85,000 distinct CDR3 sequences, less than 5.5% being singletons. The sequencing sample was made of PBMCs. The source is a woman in her thirties with multiple sclerosis.

The table lists this clonotype with many counts. V usage is TRBV7-7 and J usage is TRBJ2-1; D gene ambiguous. This CDR3 is 13 amino acids long. V shed 6 bases and J shed 2 bases, with 8 bases lying between them. CDR1 is SSHAT, CDR2 FNYEAQ, per germline (reference sequence). The CDR3 bases are TGTGCCAGCAGTCTTACCCCCTACAATGAGCAGTTCTTC. Protein: CASSLTPYNEQFF.

In its sample, this clonotype was seen many times. The chain has TRBV5-1 and TRBJ2-2; no clear D gene. This CDR3 is built from 13 residues. V lost 1 base to trimming and J lost 6 bases, with 7 bases between them. Germline assignment: CDR1 SGHRS and CDR2 YFSETQ. CDR3 sequence reads: CASSLMYPGELFF. CDR3 nucleotides: TGCGCCAGCAGCTTGATGTATCCCGGGGAGCTGTTTTTT.

This clonotype was recorded at least ten times. The chain couples TRBV10-2 to TRBJ1-4; the D is unclear. The CDR3 covers 14 residues. Germline CDR1 reads WSHSY; CDR2 reads SAAADI. V was clipped by 3 bases and J by 8 bases, with 13 bases between them. As DNA, the CDR3 is TGCGCCAGCAGTGACGTTGCACAGTACGAAAAACTGTTTTTT. It yields the protein CASSDVAQYEKLFF.

This clonotype was detected ten times or more. The chain employs TRBV15 and TRBJ2-7, with D maybe TRBD1 (6 bases). This CDR3 is 16 amino acids long. V was trimmed by 0 bases and J by 2 bases, leaving 14 bases between them. Germline CDR1 is LNHNV and CDR2 is YYDKDF (reference sequence). The CDR3 here is CATSRDDGTIPYEQYF. In nucleotides, the CDR3 is TGTGCCACCAGCAGAGATGACGGGACAATCCCCTACGAGCAGTACTTC.

The rearrangement uses TRBV18 and TRBJ2-1; 11 bases are shared with TRBD2. The CDR3 is 18 residues long. Trimming at V came to 3 bases and at J to 9 bases, leaving 16 bases not matched to a gene. Germline values: CDR1 KGHSH, CDR2 LQKENI. CDR3 in amino acids: CASSPGFSLAGGGVEQFF. Here the CDR3 DNA reads TGTGCCAGCTCACCGGGATTTTCTCTAGCGGGAGGAGGGGTTGAGCAGTTCTTC.

This clonotype was seen a handful of times. The chain combines TRBV7-3 with TRBJ2-3; TRBD1 agrees at 8 bases. The CDR3 covers 14 residues. Unmatched junction bases numbered 3, after V lost 5 bases and J lost 2 bases. Looked up from germline, CDR1 is SGHTA and CDR2 is FQGTGA. Here the CDR3 DNA reads TGTGCCAGCAGCCTGGGACAGGTCACAGATACGCAGTATTTT. This encodes CASSLGQVTDTQYF.

At least ten counts were recorded for this clonotype. The chain is built from TRBV7-8 and TRBJ2-2; a weak D match, TRBD1 (6 bases). This CDR3 region has 16 residues. Germline V CDR1 and CDR2: SGHVS, FQNEAQ. V lost 1 base and J lost 2, with 11 bases in between. CDR3 amino acids: CASSLVQGGNTGELFF. The CDR3 DNA is TGTGCCAGCAGCTTAGTACAGGGCGGAAACACCGGGGAGCTGTTTTTT.

The chain employs TRBV20-1 and TRBJ2-7; D is unresolved. Germline V gene lookup returns CDR1 DFQATT and CDR2 SNEGSKA (reference sequence). The CDR3 is 12 residues long. V was trimmed by 4 bases and J by 7 bases, leaving 14 bases between them. The chain's CDR3 is CSANRAQKEQYF. In DNA form, the CDR3 reads TGCAGTGCTAATCGGGCACAGAAAGAGCAGTACTTC.

This clonotype appeared many times. The rearrangement links TRBV2 to TRBJ2-7; 9 bases align to TRBD1. Germline values: CDR1 SNHLY, CDR2 FYNNEI. V gave up 5 bases and J gave up 4 bases; unmatched junction bases: 6. The CDR3 covers 14 residues. As DNA, the CDR3 is TGTGCCAGCAGTAGGACAGGGGTTGAGTACGAGCAGTACGTC. Residues: CASSRTGVEYEQYV.